This TCR beta chain is drawn from a study of memory CD4+ T cells and cytomegalovirus serostatus (dated by TCRdb to about 2019). Study-wide context: The cohort included approximately 35 healthy adults from Belgium, of whom 9 were CMV seropositive and approximately 24 were CMV seronegative. To replicate a published TCR-based CMV serostatus classifier, the researchers sequenced the CD4+ memory TCRbeta repertoires of a Belgian cohort whose cytomegalovirus serostatus was known. The paper's findings and limits, for the study overall: The results were interpreted as suggesting that the CMV-associated TCR signature is largely present in the CD4+ memory repertoire. Of fewer than 200 previously reported CMV-associated TCRbeta sequences, approximately 64 appeared in the CD4+ memory repertoires, each in one to five individuals. For CMV serostatus prediction, a median bootstrapped AUC of about 0.96 was reached with the original framework, and a median bootstrapped AUC of approximately 0.92 was reached with a US-trained random forest. A median bootstrapped AUC of almost 0.96 with a 95% CI of 0.76-1.00 was achieved on the Belgian cohort by the original-framework classifier. Unlike the original study, which covered naive and memory CD4+ and CD8+ populations, the Belgian study sequenced only CD4+CD45RO+ memory cells.

The junction shows trimming of 3 bases on V and 3 bases on J, plus 12 bases between the germline ends. The CDR3 goes from the cysteine to the phenylalanine over 13 residues. The retained sequence is limited to the CDR3, 39 bases, with the frame set at the first base. CDR1 and CDR2 are read off the germline V gene (reference sequence) as GTSNPN and SVGIG. As concerns this clone: Its antigen has not been determined. Base qualities were left out, and no much larger clone turns up one base away.

A FACSAria II was used to sort memory CD4+ T cells, defined as single viable CD3+CD4+CD8-CD45RO+ cells. CMV serostatus was assessed using a Roche Elecsys assay, by which serum IgG against CMV pp150, pp28, p38 and p52 was detected. Following thawing, total CD4+ T cells were enriched through positive selection using CD4 magnetic microbeads. Samples originated from another study that specifically interrogated the CD4+ T cell memory repertoire. Following standard operating procedures, peripheral blood mononuclear cells were isolated and cryopreserved, while serum was kept at -80 degrees C. CD3-PerCP (BW264/56), CD4-APC (RPA-T4), CD45RO-PE (UCHT1) and CD8-Pacific Orange (3B5) antibodies were used for staining, and non-viable cells were excluded with Sytox blue. Genomic DNA was extracted from sorted cells with the Quick-DNA Microprep Kit. Amplification of TCRbeta DNA was done with the immunoSEQ hsTCRbeta kit, following the protocol from the manufacturer. An Illumina MiSeq instrument was used to sequence the TCRbeta libraries. Processing in the source paper ran as follows. Following removal of out-of-frame sequences, more than 2,000,000 distinct TCRbeta sequences were retained, with an average of approximately 64,000 per individual. Each individual was scored using the number of 170 or so previously reported CMV-associated TCRbeta sequences that the individual carried and the total number of productive distinct TCRbeta sequences. A beta-binomial model was reimplemented in Python, and scikit-learn random forests with default parameters were trained on data from the US cohort. Classifier performance on the Belgian cohort was summarized as median AUC with percentile confidence intervals calculated over 10,000 bootstrap iterations. Held by TCRdb, this immuneACCESS table contains in-frame sequences only and omits some clones. Under half of the omission traces to an unresolved V gene where checked; the cause of the rest is unknown. V, J and clone size derive from that table, while D and trimming were established from the DNA sequence. The sample records approximately 40,000 clones, roughly three quarters of which are singletons. Roughly 0.5% of the sample goes to the ten largest clones.

The source of this sequence is an adult in good health and CMV-seronegative. Sample: memory CD4+ T cells from blood. The rearrangement combines TRBV30 with TRBJ2-7, with the D call perhaps TRBD1 or TRBD2, each one matching 5 bases. The CDR3 loop reads CAWSGGHNYEQYF. The nucleotides read TGTGCCTGGAGCGGAGGACACAACTACGAGCAGTACTTC.